The source of this T cell receptor (beta chain) is a study of cytomegalovirus exposure and HLA in healthy donors. Overall study context: In a later analysis, the roughly 120 validation repertoires were reported to have used the same platform as the roughly 730 first-cohort repertoires. Points from the study as a whole: According to a subsequent analysis, TCR clusters identified in the first cohort showed a tendency to co-occur across the approximately 120 validation repertoires. Three chains linked to CMV were shown in vitro to be specific for CMV antigens. The study recorded 160 or so TCR beta chains that were cytomegalovirus-associated.

Of note for this clone: The antigen remains undetermined.

The CDR3 has 14 amino acids. V gave up 1 base and J gave up 10 bases; unmatched junction bases: 2. Germline assignment: CDR1 SGHVS and CDR2 FQNEAQ. TCRdb's table, derived via immunoSEQ multiplex PCR, lists solely in-frame clones and lacks some. Of roughly 80,000 clones listed, roughly 88% are singletons. The source material was PBMCs. This TCR derives from a man between 25 and 39 years old in good health and CMV-seronegative. This rearrangement joins TRBV7-8 to TRBJ2-1; 12 bases are shared with TRBD2. The CDR3 DNA reads as TGTGCCAGCAGCTTAGGACTAGCGGGAGAGGAGCAGTTCTTC. Its protein is CASSLGLAGEEQFF.